These 4 T cell receptor beta chains share one sample of origin, sequenced in a study of shared T cell receptors in the human thymus. Profiling relied on immunoSEQ multiplex PCR, and the TCRdb table lists in-frame clones only, not all of them. Here the sample spans 700,000 or so clones, 70% to 90% being singletons. The same data also contributed to another study, on human thymus T cells.

Source material: thymocytes. The receptors shown here come from a girl under three years old with a congenital heart defect.

The chain couples TRBV7-6 to TRBJ1-1; D gene ambiguous. This CDR3 spans 16 amino acids. Germline V gives CDR1 SGHVS, CDR2 FNYEAQ. V lost 5 bases to trimming and J lost 4 bases, with 20 bases between them. The DNA for the CDR3 is TGTGCCAGCAGCCCTAGTTGGCCGGCTTTTGGCACTGAAGCTTTCTTT. This gives the protein CASSPSWPAFGTEAFF. The full variable domain, in which reference TRBV7-6 and TRBJ1-1 provide the parts outside the CDR3, is GAGVSQSPRYKVTKRGQDVALRCDPISGHVSLYWYRQALGQGPEFLTYFNYEAQQDKSGLPNDRFSAERPEGSISTLTIQRTEQRDSAMYRCASSPSWPAFGTEAFFGQGTRLTVV.

The chain joins TRBV9 to TRBJ2-2, with TRBD1 as a possible D gene (6 bases). The CDR3 totals 16 residues. Trimming took off 4 bases at V and 2 bases at J, with 15 bases between the two ends. Germline V gene lookup returns CDR1 SGDLS and CDR2 YYNGEE. CDR3 region: CASSNREPVNTGELFF. DNA for the CDR3: TGTGCCAGCAGCAACAGGGAACCCGTCAACACCGGGGAGCTGTTTTTT.

J is TRBJ1-3 and V is TRBV14; D is ambiguous. CDR1 is SGHDN, CDR2 FVKESK, per germline. This CDR3 contains 15 residues. The V and J ends lost 0 bases and 0 bases respectively, with 6 bases between them. CDR3 in amino acids: CASSQDDISGNTIYF. The DNA for the CDR3 is TGTGCCAGCAGCCAAGATGACATCTCTGGAAACACCATATATTTT.

This chain joins TRBV5-5 and TRBJ2-1, with a possible D match to TRBD1 (7 bases). Deletions cut 4 bases from V and 2 bases from J, with 13 bases between. Germline V gene lookup returns CDR1 SGHKS and CDR2 YYEKEE (reference sequence). The CDR3 is made up of 15 amino acids. CDR3 sequence reads: CASSAGQITYNEQFF. The CDR3 DNA reads as TGTGCCAGCAGCGCGGGACAGATTACCTACAATGAGCAGTTCTTC. Combining the CDR3 with reference TRBV5-5 and TRBJ2-1 gives the whole variable domain DAGVTQSPTHLIKTRGQQVTLRCSPISGHKSVSWYQQVLGQGPQFIFQYYEKEERGRGNFPDRFSARQFPNYSSELNVNALLLGDSALYLCASSAGQITYNEQFFGPGTRLTVL.